The sequence of this T cell receptor (beta chain) was determined in a study of Tregs in tolerant kidney transplant recipients. This CDR3 is 17 amino acids long. V lost 1 base and J lost 3; bases outside the gene matches: 7. Germline V gene lookup returns CDR1 SGHNT and CDR2 YYREEE (reference sequence). As for this clone: What it recognizes is unknown.

Using immunoSEQ multiplex PCR, the repertoire was profiled, and TCRdb retains in-frame clones only, with some absent. This repertoire shows about 83,000 clones, nearly 98% found once; its top ten account for around 0.5%. Findings of the study overall: Expanding Tregs on activated donor B cells appeared to best identify donor-specific TCRbeta clones. Changing PCR primers prevented nucleotide comparison between some patients' samples.

The sample consisted of CD4+ T cells from blood, taken before the transplant. This rearrangement joins TRBV5-4 to TRBJ2-3, with 11 bases identical to TRBD2. The source of this sequence is a human donor who received a combined kidney and bone marrow transplant. The DNA for the CDR3 is TGTGCCAGCAGCTTGTCCATTAGCGGGGGGGGGACAGATACGCAGTATTTT. Translating gives CASSLSISGGGTDTQYF.